The 13 T cell receptor beta chains below all came from one sample that was sequenced in a study of radiotherapy plus CTLA-4 blockade in lung cancer. The repertoire was sequenced with immunoSEQ multiplex PCR; TCRdb's copy has only in-frame clones and lacks some. The repertoire holds about 100,000 clones, with about 83% as singletons. This material consisted of peripheral blood, taken from a patient treated with radiotherapy plus ipilimumab. All receptors derive from a human donor with non-small cell lung cancer who had stable disease on radiotherapy plus ipilimumab.

Note on this clone: Mismatch with germline at one junction end may stem from a read error. The chain uses TRBV9 and TRBJ2-7, with 11 positions matching TRBD1. Germline loops: CDR1 SGDLS, CDR2 YYNGEE. The length of the CDR3 is 14 residues. CDR3 in DNA: TGTGTCAGCAGCGTAGGGACAGGGGGCTACGAGCAGTACTTC. Protein sequence: CVSSVGTGGYEQYF.

The gene calls are TRBV6-6 and TRBJ2-7; 10 nucleotides agree with TRBD1. CDR3 length equals 15 residues. Trimming at V came to 7 bases and at J to 3 bases, leaving 9 bases not matched to a gene. CDR1 is MNHNY, CDR2 SVGAGI, per germline (reference sequence). The chain's CDR3 is CASTHQTGGNYEQYF. DNA for the CDR3: TGTGCCAGCACGCATCAGACAGGGGGCAACTACGAGCAGTACTTC.

The V call is TRBV7-9, the J call TRBJ2-5, with TRBD1 matching over 10 bases. The CDR3 is made up of 15 amino acids. V lost 5 bases and J lost 4; bases outside the gene matches: 7. CDR1 is SEHNR and CDR2 is FQNEAQ in the germline V gene (reference sequence). CDR3 sequence (DNA): TGTGCCAGCAGCCCCGGGACAGGGGTACTAGAGACCCAGTACTTC. This translates into CASSPGTGVLETQYF.

The chain carries TRBV4-2 and TRBJ1-1; tentative D call: TRBD1 (5 bases). The CDR3 is 13 residues long. V shed 5 bases and J shed 6 bases, with 13 bases lying between them. From germline, CDR1 is LGHNA and CDR2 YNFKEQ. The CDR3 here is CASSSRGIAEAFF. In DNA form, the CDR3 reads TGTGCCAGCAGCAGTAGGGGAATTGCTGAAGCTTTCTTT.

The CDR3, as DNA: TGCAGTGCGCCGAGGACAGGCTCCCTCCACTTT. Residues: CSAPRTGSLHF. The chain employs TRBV20-1 and TRBJ1-6; 7 bases map to TRBD1. Unmatched junction bases numbered 7, after V lost 6 bases and J lost 14 bases. The CDR3 loop spans 11 amino acids. Germline V CDR1 and CDR2: DFQATT, SNEGSKA (reference sequence).

The J gene is TRBJ1-6, the V gene TRBV6-5; D not resolved. V gave up 6 bases and J gave up 6 bases, with 12 bases separating them. CDR3 length: 14 amino acids. Germline values: CDR1 MNHEY, CDR2 SVGAGI. This chain's CDR3 is CASRPGLSNSPLHF. CDR3 DNA sequence: TGTGCCAGCAGGCCAGGACTGAGTAATTCACCCCTCCACTTT.

V usage is TRBV30 and J usage is TRBJ1-5; unclear D gene. The V gene's germline CDR1 is GTSNPN and CDR2 SVGIG (reference sequence). The CDR3 is 14 amino acids. V was clipped by 2 bases and J by 6 bases, with 14 bases between them. The CDR3 here is CAWSTSGVIQPQHF. CDR3 DNA: TGTGCCTGGAGTACGAGCGGGGTGATTCAGCCCCAGCATTTT.

The chain combines TRBV27 with TRBJ1-1; D remains unclear. Germline values: CDR1 MNHEY, CDR2 SMNVEV (reference sequence). The CDR3 has 14 residues. The V end lost 6 bases, the J end lost 2 bases, and 13 bases lay between the germline ends. The CDR3 loop reads CASREFSRNTEAFF. The CDR3 region has the DNA TGTGCCAGCAGGGAGTTCTCGAGAAACACTGAAGCTTTCTTT.

This clone was counted between two and nine times. The rearrangement uses TRBV6-1 and TRBJ2-1; TRBD2 matches at 9 bases. In germline, CDR1 is MNHNS, CDR2 SASEGT. J gave up 6 bases and V 6 bases, and 9 bases lay outside the gene matches. This CDR3 is built from 15 residues. The CDR3 DNA reads TGTGCCAGCAGCCTAGAGGCGGGGGGGGGCAATGAGCAGTTCTTC. It yields the protein CASSLEAGGGNEQFF.

J is TRBJ2-5 and V is TRBV7-2; TRBD2 agrees at 9 bases. In germline, CDR1 is SGHTA, CDR2 FQGNSA. V shed 0 bases and J 3 bases; nucleotides not matched to a gene: 5. The CDR3 length is 16 residues. The CDR3 region is CASSLAGASGKETQYF. The DNA of the CDR3 is TGTGCCAGCAGCTTAGCGGGCGCTAGCGGGAAAGAGACCCAGTACTTC.

J is TRBJ1-4 and V is TRBV5-1, with D uncertain. The CDR3 is 15 amino acids. Trimming cost V 1 base and J 2 bases, with 9 bases left between them. The germline V gene has CDR1 SGHRS and CDR2 YFSETQ. The CDR3 sequence: CASSLSGKTNEKLFF. The CDR3 coding sequence is TGCGCCAGCAGCTTGTCCGGGAAGACTAATGAAAAACTGTTTTTT.

The CDR3 nucleotides are TGTGCCACCAGCAGAGAATCAGGGTTGGATGAAAAACTGTTTTTT. Translating it yields CATSRESGLDEKLFF. This sequence joins TRBV15 and TRBJ1-4; a possible D gene is TRBD1 (5 bases). V gave up 0 bases and J gave up 6 bases, with 11 bases separating them. The CDR3 totals 15 residues. CDR1 and CDR2 from the germline V gene are LNHNV and YYDKDF (reference sequence).

This chain joins TRBV18 and TRBJ2-7, with D tentatively TRBD2 (6 bases). V was pared by 3 bases and J by 3 bases, with 6 bases between. This CDR3 comprises 12 residues. Germline V CDR1 and CDR2: KGHSH, LQKENI. The CDR3: CASSPRDYEQYF. In DNA, the CDR3 is TGTGCCAGCTCACCGCGGGACTACGAGCAGTACTTC.